The rows below give T cell receptor beta chains drawn from one sample of a study of cytomegalovirus exposure and HLA in healthy donors. Assay: immunoSEQ multiplex PCR; the TCRdb copy retains only in-frame clones and omits some. The sample comprises 110,000 to 150,000 clones, roughly 76% of which are singletons, and less than 1.5% rests with the top ten. The sample consisted of PBMCs. The receptors here all came from a female donor in good health and CMV-seronegative. CDR3s include the opening cysteine and the closing phenylalanine or tryptophan. A D gene is named only where the DNA matches it firmly. Size is stated for part of the rows, as once, few or many counts, or as a class when the clone is expanded.

J gene: TRBJ2-6
D gene: TRBD2
V gene: TRBV19
clone size: NA
CDR3 protein: CASSMGGSRGSGANVLTF
CDR3 DNA: TGTGCCAGTAGTATGGGGGGGTCTCGGGGCTCTGGGGCCAACGTCCTGACTTTC

J gene: TRBJ2-1
D gene: TRBD2
V gene: TRBV5-1
clone size: NA
CDR3 protein: CASSLELAGFHEQFF
CDR3 DNA: TGCGCCAGCAGCTTGGAACTAGCGGGATTTCATGAGCAGTTCTTC

J gene: TRBJ2-7
D gene: TRBD1
V gene: TRBV5-5
clone size: NA
CDR3 protein: CASSLTGTGVYEQYF
CDR3 DNA: TGTGCCAGCAGTCTCACCGGGACAGGGGTATACGAGCAGTACTTC

J gene: TRBJ2-7
D gene: NA
V gene: TRBV4-1
clone size: NA
CDR3 protein: CASSQHVGVYEQYF
CDR3 DNA: TGCGCCAGCAGCCAACACGTAGGAGTATACGAGCAGTACTTC

J gene: TRBJ2-7
D gene: NA
V gene: TRBV7-3
clone size: NA
CDR3 protein: CASSLGSGVEQYF
CDR3 DNA: TGTGCCAGCAGCTTAGGCTCAGGGGTCGAGCAGTACTTC

J gene: TRBJ1-3
D gene: TRBD1
V gene: TRBV2
clone size: NA
CDR3 protein: CASSERGQGRNTIYF
CDR3 DNA: TGTGCCAGCAGTGAACGGGGACAGGGAAGAAACACCATATATTTT

J gene: TRBJ1-5
D gene: TRBD1
V gene: TRBV7-9
clone size: NA
CDR3 protein: CASSLEGAQPQHF
CDR3 DNA: TGTGCCAGCAGCTTAGAGGGGGCCCAGCCCCAGCATTTT

J gene: TRBJ2-3
D gene: TRBD1
V gene: TRBV2
clone size: NA
CDR3 protein: CASSTGVGTDTQYF
CDR3 DNA: TGTGCCAGCAGTACAGGGGTAGGCACAGATACGCAGTATTTT

J gene: TRBJ2-7
D gene: TRBD2
V gene: TRBV28
clone size: NA
CDR3 protein: CASSLRESSYEQYF
CDR3 DNA: TGTGCCAGCAGTTTGCGGGAGAGCTCCTACGAGCAGTACTTC

J gene: TRBJ1-2
D gene: TRBD1
V gene: TRBV28
clone size: NA
CDR3 protein: CASSPGTGTGYGYTF
CDR3 DNA: TGTGCCAGCAGTCCCGGGACAGGGACAGGCTATGGCTACACCTTC

J gene: TRBJ2-1
D gene: TRBD2
V gene: TRBV2
clone size: NA
CDR3 protein: CASSVGTSGTNEQFF
CDR3 DNA: TGTGCCAGCAGTGTCGGAACTAGCGGGACCAATGAGCAGTTCTTC

J gene: TRBJ1-2
D gene: NA
V gene: TRBV7-9
clone size: NA
CDR3 protein: CASSLGQDYGYTF
CDR3 DNA: TGTGCCAGCAGCTTAGGACAGGACTATGGCTACACCTTC

J gene: TRBJ1-5
D gene: NA
V gene: TRBV20-1
clone size: once
CDR3 protein: CSAGEEPQHF
CDR3 DNA: TGCAGTGCTGGGGAGGAGCCCCAGCATTTT

J gene: TRBJ2-3
D gene: NA
V gene: TRBV6-4
clone size: NA
CDR3 protein: CASSDSGGSTDTQYF
CDR3 DNA: TGTGCCAGCAGTGACAGTGGAGGGAGCACAGATACGCAGTATTTT

J gene: TRBJ2-1
D gene: NA
V gene: TRBV9
clone size: NA
CDR3 protein: CASSVEGWSYNEQFF
CDR3 DNA: TGTGCCAGCAGCGTAGAAGGCTGGAGCTACAATGAGCAGTTCTTC

J gene: TRBJ2-7
D gene: TRBD2
V gene: TRBV27
clone size: once
CDR3 protein: CASSSGSSYEQYF
CDR3 DNA: TGTGCCAGCTCTAGCGGGAGCTCCTACGAGCAGTACTTC

J gene: TRBJ2-3
D gene: NA
V gene: TRBV10-2
clone size: NA
CDR3 protein: CASSAVGPSTDTQYF
CDR3 DNA: TGCGCCAGCAGCGCCGTGGGCCCGAGCACAGATACGCAGTATTTT

J gene: TRBJ1-2
D gene: NA
V gene: TRBV29-1
clone size: NA
CDR3 protein: CSVENRTKWGYTF
CDR3 DNA: TGCAGCGTGGAGAACCGGACAAAATGGGGCTACACCTTC

J gene: TRBJ1-2
D gene: NA
V gene: TRBV30
clone size: few
CDR3 protein: CACGGDNYGYTF
CDR3 DNA: TGTGCCTGTGGGGGGGACAACTATGGCTACACCTTC

J gene: TRBJ2-6
D gene: TRBD1
V gene: TRBV4-2
clone size: NA
CDR3 protein: CASSQKRQGSSGANVLTF
CDR3 DNA: TGTGCCAGCAGCCAAAAGAGACAGGGGAGCTCTGGGGCCAACGTCCTGACTTTC

J gene: TRBJ2-7
D gene: NA
V gene: TRBV14
clone size: NA
CDR3 protein: CASSQEYGSSYEQYF
CDR3 DNA: TGTGCCAGCAGCCAAGAATACGGGAGTTCCTACGAGCAGTACTTC

J gene: TRBJ2-7
D gene: NA
V gene: TRBV18
clone size: few
CDR3 protein: CASSPGGGYEQYF
CDR3 DNA: TGTGCCAGCTCACCAGGTGGCGGGTACGAGCAGTACTTC

J gene: TRBJ1-1
D gene: NA
V gene: TRBV6-1
clone size: NA
CDR3 protein: CASSEPELRF
CDR3 DNA: TGTGCCAGCAGTGAACCCGAACTGCGGTTT

J gene: TRBJ1-1
D gene: TRBD1
V gene: TRBV15
clone size: NA
CDR3 protein: CATSKGQGLITEAFF
CDR3 DNA: TGTGCCACCAGCAAAGGACAGGGATTGATCACTGAAGCTTTCTTT

J gene: TRBJ1-2
D gene: NA
V gene: TRBV6-1
clone size: NA
CDR3 protein: CASSEIQGGYTF
CDR3 DNA: TGTGCCAGCAGTGAAATCCAGGGTGGCTACACCTTC

J gene: TRBJ2-2
D gene: TRBD2
V gene: TRBV6-5
clone size: NA
CDR3 protein: CASSYSTSGGGELFF
CDR3 DNA: TGTGCCAGCAGTTACTCAACTAGCGGAGGCGGGGAGCTGTTTTTT